The 2 T cell receptor beta chains presented below share a single source sample, sequenced in a study of tumor-infiltrating lymphocytes in localized non-small cell lung cancer. TCRdb keeps only in-frame clones here, not all; method: immunoSEQ multiplex PCR. This sample has about 25,000 clones, with roughly 71% found just once. The sequenced material came from lung tumor tissue. These receptors were taken from a human donor with non-small cell lung cancer.

This chain joins TRBV27 and TRBJ2-1; 12 bases are a match to TRBD2. Germline V gives CDR1 MNHEY, CDR2 SMNVEV (reference sequence). Trimming took 3 bases from V and 4 from J; bases not matched to a gene: 4. CDR3 length equals 16 residues. The chain's CDR3 is CASSFRTSGKYNEQFF. The CDR3, as DNA: TGTGCCAGCAGTTTCCGGACTAGCGGGAAGTACAATGAGCAGTTCTTC.

The CDR3 DNA sequence: TGCGCCAGCAGCAAGGACGTTTTAGCCCTAGGTGGCACCGGGGAGCTGTTTTTT. Protein sequence: CASSKDVLALGGTGELFF. The chain joins TRBV5-1 to TRBJ2-2, with D unclear. Between the trimmed V and J ends, which lost 4 bases and 4 bases, there was a span of 23 bases. This CDR3 is 18 amino acids long. The germline gives CDR1 SGHRS, CDR2 YFSETQ.